The entry that follows covers one TCR beta chain sequence. The antigen remains unidentified. The data were obtained in a study of cytomegalovirus exposure and HLA in healthy donors. Study-level points and caveats: A later analysis found common viral pathogens apparently linked to several of the most significant clusters.

The germline gives CDR1 LNHNV, CDR2 YYDKDF (reference sequence). The J segment lost 3 bases and the V segment lost 5 bases, leaving 7 bases of the junction unmatched. The CDR3 covers 14 residues. PCR primers comprised 60 Vbeta and 13 Jbeta primers. Using immunoSEQ multiplex PCR, the repertoire was profiled, and TCRdb retains in-frame clones only, with some absent. The sample contains approximately 120,000 clones, roughly 79% of which appear only once. This TCR derives from a woman aged 45-65 years in good health and CMV-seropositive. Sequencing was done on a sample of PBMCs. The rearrangement joins TRBV15 to TRBJ2-7; TRBD2 matches at 7 bases. This CDR3 is CATSGPGLRYEQYF. The CDR3 DNA reads TGTGCCACCAGCGGACCGGGACTACGCTACGAGCAGTACTTC.